This T cell receptor beta chain came from a study of T cell responses to AZD1222 COVID-19 vaccine. Whole-study results and caveats: At baseline, just a handful of AZD1222 recipients tested seropositive. White British people made up most donors, females outnumbered males, and clonal diversity was possibly underestimated. Spike was spanned by vaccine-associated CD4 TCRs, with dominance at 160-218 and 743-854.

Comments on this clone: Its matching antigen is unknown.

Doses given second, at about 4 or about 12 weeks, were pooled. This CDR3 region has 17 residues. In germline, CDR1 is MGHRA, CDR2 YSYEKL. The V segment lost 3 bases and the J segment 0 bases; nucleotides outside the gene matches: 7. Assay: immunoSEQ multiplex PCR; the TCRdb copy retains only in-frame clones and omits some. In the table there are around 99,000 clones, just over 90% of which are singletons. Specimen: peripheral blood, collected 28 days after the second AZD1222 dose. The V call is TRBV4-1, the J call TRBJ2-3; the match to TRBD1 covers 9 bases. The receptor's source is an adult who received the AZD1222 COVID-19 vaccine. The DNA of the CDR3 is TGCGCCAGCAGCCAGGACTGGACAGGGGCTAGCACAGATACGCAGTATTTT. It translates to CASSQDWTGASTDTQYF.